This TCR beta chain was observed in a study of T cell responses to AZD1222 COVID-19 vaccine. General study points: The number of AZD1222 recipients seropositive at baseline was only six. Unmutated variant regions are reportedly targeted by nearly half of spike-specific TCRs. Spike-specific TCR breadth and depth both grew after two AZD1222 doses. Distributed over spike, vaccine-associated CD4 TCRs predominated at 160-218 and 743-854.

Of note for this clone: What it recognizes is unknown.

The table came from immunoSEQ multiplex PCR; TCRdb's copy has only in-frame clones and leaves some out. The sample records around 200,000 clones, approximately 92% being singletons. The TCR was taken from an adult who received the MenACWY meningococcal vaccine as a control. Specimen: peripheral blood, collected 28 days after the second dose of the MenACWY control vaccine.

The CDR3 sequence: CASSQDAGANVLTF. The CDR3 DNA follows: TGTGCCAGCAGCCAGGACGCTGGGGCCAACGTCCTGACTTTC. The chain carries TRBV4-2 and TRBJ2-6; the D is unclear. The germline V gene encodes CDR1 LGHNA and CDR2 YNFKEQ. V was clipped by 3 bases and J by 2 bases, with 5 bases between them. The CDR3 has 14 residues.